The 12 T cell receptor beta chains below all came from one sample that was sequenced in a study of blood T cell repertoires in COVID-19 (dated by TCRdb to the early 2020s). The library was obtained by the immunoSEQ multiplex PCR assay. Drawn from immuneACCESS, this table holds only the in-frame rearrangements with V and J called that TCRdb kept. Clones are partly lost; checked studies trace under half to an unresolved V gene and leave the rest unexplained. Here the sample has roughly 60,000 clones; about 77% occur a single time. Together, the top ten hold about 30% of the sample. What was sequenced was peripheral blood. Every receptor here comes from a human donor in a cohort sampled during active COVID-19.

The chain joins TRBV25-1 to TRBJ2-2, with 8 nucleotides matching TRBD2. Looked up from germline, CDR1 is MGHDK and CDR2 is SYGVNS. The CDR3 runs to 16 residues. Unmatched junction bases numbered 7, after V lost 5 bases and J lost 2 bases. Here the CDR3 reads CASSRTGLGNTGELFF. The CDR3, as DNA: TGTGCCAGCAGTCGGACGGGACTAGGTAACACCGGGGAGCTGTTTTTT.

This sequence joins TRBV6-2 or TRBV6-3 and TRBJ1-2; 9 bases map to TRBD1. This CDR3 spans 14 amino acids. With 2 bases clipped from V and 7 bases from J, the junction kept 5 bases outside the gene matches. The germline V gene has CDR1 MNHEY and CDR2 SVGEGT. This CDR3 reads CASSYQGTGFGYTF. The CDR3, as DNA: TGTGCCAGCAGTTACCAGGGGACAGGGTTTGGCTACACCTTC.

The chain uses TRBV5-6 and TRBJ1-3; D unresolved. The CDR3 has 15 residues. The V gene's germline CDR1 is SGHDT and CDR2 YYEEEE. V lost 4 bases and J 0 bases, leaving 11 bases between the germline ends. The CDR3 is CASSREALSGNTIYF. The CDR3 DNA reads as TGTGCCAGCAGCCGGGAGGCCCTCTCTGGAAACACCATATATTTT.

This chain connects TRBV5-6 to TRBJ2-3, with D possibly TRBD1 on 6 matching bases. V dropped 0 bases and J dropped 5 bases, with 7 bases sitting between them. The V gene's germline CDR1 is SGHDT and CDR2 YYEEEE. CDR3 length: 13 residues. Written as DNA, the CDR3 is TGTGCCAGCAGCTTGGCGACAGGAGATACGCAGTATTTT. It translates to CASSLATGDTQYF. The full variable domain, its missing parts supplied by reference TRBV5-6 and TRBJ2-3, is DAGVTQSPTHLIKTRGQQVTLRCSPKSGHDTVSWYQQALGQGPQFIFQYYEEEERQRGNFPDRFSGHQFPNYSSELNVNALLLGDSALYLCASSLATGDTQYFGPGTRLTVL.

The sample holds a few counts of this clone. The chain joins TRBV24-1 to TRBJ1-5, with a weak D call TRBD1 (6 bases). Looked up from germline, CDR1 is KGHDR and CDR2 is SFDVKD. CDR3 length equals 16 residues. V was cut by 4 bases and J by 2 bases, with 14 bases left in between. The DNA for the CDR3 is TGTGCCACCAGTGACCCAAGGGGGGGAGGCAATCAGCCCCAGCATTTT. Its translation: CATSDPRGGGNQPQHF.

This clone was found once. The V call is TRBV9, the J call TRBJ2-1; 7 bases are a match to TRBD1. CDR1 and CDR2 (germline): SGDLS, YYNGEE. The CDR3 runs to 16 residues. The junction had 6 bases not matched to a gene; V was cut back by 3 bases and J by 0 bases. The CDR3 nucleotides read TGTGCCAGCAGCGGAACGACAGGGAGCTCCTACAATGAGCAGTTCTTC. Translated: CASSGTTGSSYNEQFF.

The chain combines TRBV19 with TRBJ2-2; 7 bases agree with TRBD2. The CDR3 is made up of 17 amino acids. V lost 7 bases, J lost 1 base, and 12 bases stayed unmatched. CDR1 and CDR2 from the germline V gene are LNHDA and SQIVND (reference sequence). The CDR3 reads CASTWSRGGGNTGELFF. In nucleotides, the CDR3 is TGTGCCAGTACCTGGTCCCGGGGCGGGGGGAACACCGGGGAGCTGTTTTTT.

The chain combines TRBV19 with TRBJ1-3; TRBD1 matches at 7 bases. The germline CDR1 and CDR2 sequences are LNHDA and SQIVND (reference sequence). V trimming: 3 bases; J trimming: 0 bases; junction bases outside the gene matches: 2. This CDR3 spans 15 amino acids. CDR3 bases: TGTGCCAGTAGTATGGACAGGTTCTCTGGAAACACCATATATTTT. It codes for CASSMDRFSGNTIYF. Using reference TRBV19 and TRBJ1-3 for the parts outside the CDR3, the full variable domain is DGGITQSPKYLFRKEGQNVTLSCEQNLNHDAMYWYRQDPGQGLRLIYYSQIVNDFQKGDIAEGYSVSREKKESFPLTVTSAQKNPTAFYLCASSMDRFSGNTIYFGEGSWLTVV.

The V and J genes are TRBV4-3 and TRBJ2-1; D may be TRBD1 (5 bases). The germline V gene encodes CDR1 LGHNA and CDR2 YSLEER. This CDR3 is built from 14 residues. Deletions cut 2 bases from V and 7 bases from J, with 12 bases between. The CDR3 is CASSQSAGRNEQFF. The DNA of the CDR3 is TGCGCCAGCAGCCAAAGTGCAGGGCGGAATGAGCAGTTCTTC.

This clone was recorded once. The chain employs TRBV25-1 and TRBJ1-5; unclear D gene. The CDR3 has 17 amino acids. V was cut by 0 bases and J by 4 bases, with 16 bases left in between. CDR1 MGHDK and CDR2 SYGVNS come from the germline V gene. The CDR3 is CASSEYPPRSDNQPQHF. The CDR3 coding sequence is TGTGCCAGCAGTGAATACCCCCCCCGCAGTGATAATCAGCCCCAGCATTTT.

This clone turned up a few times. The J gene is TRBJ2-7, the V gene TRBV7-9; D unresolved. The CDR3 consists of 13 residues. Trimming shortened V by 7 bases and J by 5 bases, and 15 bases separated the two germline ends. Per germline, CDR1 SEHNR and CDR2 FQNEAQ (reference sequence). CDR3 amino acids: CASKLGGSDEQYF. The CDR3 DNA reads as TGTGCCAGCAAGTTGGGCGGAAGCGACGAGCAGTACTTC.

The rearrangement joins TRBV7-9 to TRBJ2-7, with D unresolved. The CDR3 loop spans 12 amino acids. Trimming took off 8 bases at V and 5 bases at J, with 13 bases between the two ends. Germline V CDR1 and CDR2: SEHNR, FQNEAQ (reference sequence). This CDR3 is CASGKNADEQYF. Here the CDR3 DNA reads TGTGCCAGCGGTAAAAACGCAGACGAGCAGTACTTC. The entire variable domain, with the rest obtained from reference TRBV7-9 and TRBJ2-7, is as follows: DTGVSQNPRHKITKRGQNVTFRCDPISEHNRLYWYRQTLGQGPEFLTYFQNEAQLEKSRLLSDRFSAERPKGSFSTLEIQRTEQGDSAMYLCASGKNADEQYFGPGTRLTVT.